This T cell receptor (beta chain) appears in the sequencing data of a study of blood T cell repertoires in COVID-19. The overall study: Some COVID-19 samples were acute and others convalescent; all came from the United States, Italy and Spain. Sample material is recorded as cDNA or gDNA derived from T cells, B-cell-depleted T cells, or PBMCs.

In the original workflow: Reference gene primers were amplified, and this amplification served to estimate nucleated cell counts. Profiling relied on immunoSEQ multiplex PCR, and the TCRdb table lists in-frame clones only, not all of them. V, J and clone size derive from that table, while D and trimming were established from the DNA sequence. The data contain over 100,000 clones, roughly nine tenths of them singletons. CDR3 length: 13 residues. The germline gives CDR1 LGHNA, CDR2 YSLEER. The V gene lost 3 bases and the J gene lost 4 bases, with 9 bases spanning the gap. Source material: peripheral blood. V gene TRBV4-3 combines with J gene TRBJ2-5, with D possibly matching TRBD1 (6 bases). The receptor's source is a human donor in a cohort sampled during active COVID-19. CDR3 region: CASSHLQGETQYF. CDR3 coding DNA: TGCGCCAGCAGCCATTTACAGGGAGAGACCCAGTACTTC.